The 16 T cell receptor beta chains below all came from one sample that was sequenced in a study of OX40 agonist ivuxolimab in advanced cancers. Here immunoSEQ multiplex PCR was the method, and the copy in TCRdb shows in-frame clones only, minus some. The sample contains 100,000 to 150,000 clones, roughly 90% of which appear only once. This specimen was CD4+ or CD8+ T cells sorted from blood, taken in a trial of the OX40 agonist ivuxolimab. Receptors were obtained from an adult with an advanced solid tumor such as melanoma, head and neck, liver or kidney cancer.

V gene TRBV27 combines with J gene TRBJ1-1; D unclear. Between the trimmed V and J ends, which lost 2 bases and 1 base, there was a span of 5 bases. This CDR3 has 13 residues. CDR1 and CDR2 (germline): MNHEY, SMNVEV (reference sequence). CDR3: CASSLQQNTEAFF. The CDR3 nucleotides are TGTGCCAGCAGTTTACAGCAGAACACTGAAGCTTTCTTT.

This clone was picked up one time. The CDR3: CASSVAAPGELFF. The CDR3 DNA reads TGTGCCAGCAGCGTAGCCGCTCCCGGGGAGCTGTTTTTT. V and J are TRBV9 and TRBJ2-2, with D hard to call. The CDR3 runs to 13 residues. Trimming pared 0 bases from V and 6 bases from J, leaving 6 bases between. Germline assignment: CDR1 SGDLS and CDR2 YYNGEE.

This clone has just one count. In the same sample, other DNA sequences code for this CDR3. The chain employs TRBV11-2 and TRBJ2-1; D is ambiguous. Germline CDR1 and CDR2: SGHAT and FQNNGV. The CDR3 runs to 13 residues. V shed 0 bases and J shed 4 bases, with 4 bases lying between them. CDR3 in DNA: TGTGCCAGCAGCTTAGAAGGGTACAATGAGCAGTTCTTC. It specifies CASSLEGYNEQFF. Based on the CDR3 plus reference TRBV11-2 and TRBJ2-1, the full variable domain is EAGVAQSPRYKIIEKRQSVAFWCNPISGHATLYWYQQILGQGPKLLIQFQNNGVVDDSQLPKDRFSAERLKGVDSTLKIQPAKLEDSAVYLCASSLEGYNEQFFGPGTRLTVL.

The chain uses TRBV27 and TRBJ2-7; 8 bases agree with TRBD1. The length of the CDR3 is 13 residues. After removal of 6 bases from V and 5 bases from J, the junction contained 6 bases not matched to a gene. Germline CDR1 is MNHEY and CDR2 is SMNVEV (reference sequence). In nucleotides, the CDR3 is TGTGCCAGCAGACTCCAGGGGGCTGACGAGCAGTACTTC. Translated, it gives CASRLQGADEQYF.

The CDR3 DNA is TGTGCCAGCAGTGAAGGGAGCTACACTGAAGCTTTCTTT. Its translation is CASSEGSYTEAFF. The chain combines TRBV6-1 with TRBJ1-1; no definite D call. Trimming removed 1 base from V and 3 bases from J, with 6 bases in between. Germline-derived CDR1 and CDR2 are MNHNS and SASEGT. The CDR3 has 13 amino acids.

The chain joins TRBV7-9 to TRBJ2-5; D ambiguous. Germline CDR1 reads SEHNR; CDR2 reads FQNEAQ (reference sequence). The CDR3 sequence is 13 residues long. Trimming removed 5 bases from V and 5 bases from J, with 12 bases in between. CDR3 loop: CASSPGPRETQYF. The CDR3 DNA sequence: TGTGCCAGCAGCCCCGGGCCGCGGGAGACCCAGTACTTC.

For the CDR3, the DNA is TGTGCCAGCAGTTCCGGACAGCCAGGAACGGATGGCTACACCTTC. Residues: CASSSGQPGTDGYTF. V is TRBV28 and J is TRBJ1-2, with D perhaps TRBD1 (6 bases). The V and J ends lost 4 bases and 6 bases respectively, with 18 bases between them. This CDR3 comprises 15 residues. Germline V gene sequence: CDR1 MDHEN, CDR2 SYDVKM.

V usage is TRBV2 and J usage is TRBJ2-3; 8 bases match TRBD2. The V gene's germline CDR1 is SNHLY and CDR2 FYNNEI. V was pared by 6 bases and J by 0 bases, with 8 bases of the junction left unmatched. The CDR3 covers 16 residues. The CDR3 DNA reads TGTGCCAGCAGCCTAGCGGGTTTTACTAGCACAGATACGCAGTATTTT. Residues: CASSLAGFTSTDTQYF.

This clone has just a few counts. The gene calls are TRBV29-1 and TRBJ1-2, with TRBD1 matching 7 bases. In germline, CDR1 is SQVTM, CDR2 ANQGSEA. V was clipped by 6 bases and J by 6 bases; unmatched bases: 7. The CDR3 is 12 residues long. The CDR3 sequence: CSVTGLWHGYTF. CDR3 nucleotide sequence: TGCAGCGTGACAGGGCTCTGGCATGGCTACACCTTC.

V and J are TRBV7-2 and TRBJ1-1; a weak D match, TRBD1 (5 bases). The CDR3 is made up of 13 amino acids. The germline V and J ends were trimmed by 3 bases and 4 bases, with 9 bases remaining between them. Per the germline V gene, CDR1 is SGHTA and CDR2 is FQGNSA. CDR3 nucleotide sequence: TGTGCCAGCAGCTTTCGGGGGGTCACTGAAGCTTTCTTT. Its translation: CASSFRGVTEAFF.

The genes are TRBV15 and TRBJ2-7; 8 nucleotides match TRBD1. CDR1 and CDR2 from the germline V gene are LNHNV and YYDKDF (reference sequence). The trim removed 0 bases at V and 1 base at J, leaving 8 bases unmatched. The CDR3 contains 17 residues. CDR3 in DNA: TGTGCCACCAGCAGAGAACCACAGGGGGTTTTGTCCTACGAGCAGTACTTC. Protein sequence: CATSREPQGVLSYEQYF.

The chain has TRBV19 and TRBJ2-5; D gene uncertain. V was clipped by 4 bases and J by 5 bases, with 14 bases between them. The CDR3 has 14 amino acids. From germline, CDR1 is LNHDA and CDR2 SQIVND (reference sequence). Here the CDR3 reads CASSTGQAQETQYF. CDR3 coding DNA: TGTGCCAGTAGTACAGGTCAAGCCCAGGAGACCCAGTACTTC.

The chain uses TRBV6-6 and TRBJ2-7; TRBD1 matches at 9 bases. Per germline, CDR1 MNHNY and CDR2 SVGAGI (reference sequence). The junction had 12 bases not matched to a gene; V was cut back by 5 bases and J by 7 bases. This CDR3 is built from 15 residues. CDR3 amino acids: CASSTGGRVLREQYF. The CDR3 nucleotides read TGTGCCAGCAGTACAGGGGGCAGGGTGCTACGAGAGCAGTACTTC.

CDR3 in DNA: TGCGCCAGCAGCCAAGATTTTAGGGCGGGTGGACGTAACACCATATATTTT. Amino acids: CASSQDFRAGGRNTIYF. The rearrangement uses TRBV4-3 and TRBJ1-3; no clear D. Trimming shortened V by 0 bases and J by 7 bases, and 19 bases separated the two germline ends. CDR3 length: 17 residues. CDR1 and CDR2 (germline): LGHNA, YSLEER.

The CDR3 reads CASSPRDTLTGANVLTF. In nucleotides, the CDR3 is TGTGCCAGCTCACCACGGGACACCCTTACTGGGGCCAACGTCCTGACTTTC. The chain couples TRBV18 to TRBJ2-6; TRBD1 is a possible D gene (6 bases). CDR1 KGHSH and CDR2 LQKENI come from the germline V gene. V was trimmed by 1 base and J by 2 bases, leaving 12 bases between them. The length of the CDR3 is 17 residues.

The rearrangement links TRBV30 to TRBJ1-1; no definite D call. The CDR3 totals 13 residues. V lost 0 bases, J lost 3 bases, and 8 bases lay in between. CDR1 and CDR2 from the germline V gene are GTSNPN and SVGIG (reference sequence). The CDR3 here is CAWSVGWYTEAFF. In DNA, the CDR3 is TGTGCCTGGAGTGTAGGGTGGTACACTGAAGCTTTCTTT. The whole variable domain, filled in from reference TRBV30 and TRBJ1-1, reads SQTIHQWPATLVQPVGSPLSLECTVEGTSNPNLYWYRQAAGRGLQLLFYSVGIGQISSEVPQNLSASRPQDRQFILSSKKLLLSDSGFYLCAWSVGWYTEAFFGQGTRLTVV.